This T cell receptor beta chain was identified during a study of blood T cell repertoires in COVID-19. About the study: Samples representing acute and convalescent COVID-19 were sourced from the United States, Italy and Spain. Nucleic acid was either cDNA or gDNA, and it came from T cells, B-cell-depleted T cells, or PBMCs.

Methods used by the authors: Amplification from reference gene primers served as the basis for estimated nucleated cell counts. This table comes from immunoSEQ multiplex PCR, and its TCRdb copy is limited to in-frame clones, with some not included. The V and J calls and clone size were taken over from that table, and D and trimming were inferred from the DNA. The sample lists roughly 230,000 clones, approximately 88% occurring once. The CDR3 is made up of 17 amino acids. Germline V gene sequence: CDR1 SGHNT, CDR2 YYREEE (reference sequence). The V and J ends lost 5 bases and 0 bases respectively, with 17 bases between them.

This chain connects TRBV5-4 to TRBJ2-2; a weak D match, TRBD2 (6 bases). This receptor was obtained from a human donor in a cohort sampled during active COVID-19. Sequences were obtained from peripheral blood. The CDR3 sequence: CASSMGLALTNTGELFF. DNA for the CDR3: TGTGCCAGCAGTATGGGGCTAGCGCTTACGAACACCGGGGAGCTGTTTTTT. Drawing the rest from reference TRBV5-4 and TRBJ2-2, the complete variable domain is ETGVTQSPTHLIKTRGQQVTLRCSSQSGHNTVSWYQQALGQGPQFIFQYYREEENGRGNFPPRFSGLQFPNYSSELNVNALELDDSALYLCASSMGLALTNTGELFFGEGSRLTVL.